A single sample gave rise to the 15 T cell receptor beta chains below, sequenced in a study of post-analysis software for immune sequencing data. Findings and caveats of the study: When patients were compared with controls, 4 or 5 TRBV segments were more frequent, TRBV5-6, TRBV5-1 and TRBV20-1 among them.

These TCRs are of unknown antigen specificity. The authors incorporated unique molecular identifiers into the TCR beta cDNA libraries. A single record per CDR3 protein comes from TCRdb applying MiXCR to the PCR reads. The sample shows 750,000 to 900,000 distinct CDR3 sequences, around 42% of them seen only once. The sequencing input was blood. All receptors come from a girl under 18 with multiple sclerosis.

This chain joins TRBV15 and TRBJ1-1; D remains unclear. Looked up from germline, CDR1 is LNHNV and CDR2 is YYDKDF (reference sequence). The CDR3 totals 14 residues. V was cut by 2 bases and J by 1 base, with 8 bases left in between. DNA for the CDR3: TGTGCCACCAGCAGAAAGAGGGAGAACACTGAAGCTTTCTTT. Residues: CATSRKRENTEAFF. The complete variable domain, with remaining parts taken from reference TRBV15 and TRBJ1-1, reads DAMVIQNPRYQVTQFGKPVTLSCSQTLNHNVMYWYQQKSSQAPKLLFHYYDKDFNNEADTPDNFQSRRPNTSFCFLDIRSPGLGDTAMYLCATSRKRENTEAFFGQGTRLTVV.

The chain carries TRBV5-5 and TRBJ2-3, with 13 bases identical to TRBD2. This CDR3 is built from 19 residues. V shed 1 base and J 1 base; nucleotides not matched to a gene: 9. Germline CDR1 reads SGHKS; CDR2 reads YYEKEE (reference sequence). The DNA for the CDR3 is TGTGCCAGCAGCTTGTGGAGGACTAGCGGGAGAGTTGGCACAGATACGCAGTATTTT. Its protein product is CASSLWRTSGRVGTDTQYF.

The chain couples TRBV10-3 to TRBJ2-5; the match to TRBD2 covers 8 bases. Germline trimming cut 2 bases from V and 4 bases from J; bases unmatched to any gene: 9. The CDR3 length is 16 residues. Germline V gene data show CDR1 as ENHRY and CDR2 as SYGVKD. CDR3 bases: TGTGCCATCAGTGAGAAGGCGGGAGGTGGAGGAGAGACCCAGTACTTC. It translates to CAISEKAGGGGETQYF.

This clonotype was counted ten times or more. The rearrangement uses TRBV29-1 and TRBJ2-5; TRBD1 matches at 10 bases. The CDR3 contains 13 residues. V shed 5 bases and J 5 bases; nucleotides not matched to a gene: 5. Germline CDR1 and CDR2: SQVTM and ANQGSEA. CDR3 region: CSVRTGGEETQYF. As DNA, the CDR3 is TGCAGCGTTAGGACAGGGGGAGAGGAGACCCAGTACTTC.

This sequence joins TRBV7-3 and TRBJ2-3; 9 bases are shared with TRBD1. Germline assignment: CDR1 SGHTA and CDR2 FQGTGA. The CDR3 is 15 amino acids. Germline trimming cut 0 bases from V and 6 bases from J; bases unmatched to any gene: 4. The CDR3: CASSLTGTGSDTQYF. CDR3 DNA: TGTGCCAGCAGCTTAACTGGGACAGGGAGCGATACGCAGTATTTT.

The genes are TRBV5-6 and TRBJ2-3, with a weak D call TRBD1 (6 bases). The germline gives CDR1 SGHDT, CDR2 YYEEEE. The CDR3 is 17 residues long. The V and J ends lost 3 bases and 2 bases respectively, with 19 bases between them. CDR3 amino acids: CASSSAYWDTTTDTQYF. The CDR3 DNA follows: TGTGCCAGCAGCTCGGCCTACTGGGACACGACCACAGATACGCAGTATTTT.

There are a few counts of this clonotype. CDR3: CATSRDSPVSRTQETQYF. For the CDR3, the DNA is TGTGCCACCAGCAGAGATTCCCCCGTGTCCCGGACGCAAGAGACCCAGTACTTC. The chain combines TRBV15 with TRBJ2-5, with no clear D. Per the germline V gene, CDR1 is LNHNV and CDR2 is YYDKDF (reference sequence). The V gene lost 0 bases and the J gene lost 2 bases, with 19 bases spanning the gap. This CDR3 spans 18 amino acids.

The chain couples TRBV20-1 to TRBJ1-2, with TRBD1 as a possible D gene (5 bases). Germline CDR1 is DFQATT and CDR2 is SNEGSKA (reference sequence). This CDR3 contains 12 residues. Trimming took 6 bases from V and 7 from J, leaving 15 bases between them. This chain's CDR3 is CSAHRRVFGYTF. DNA for the CDR3: TGCAGTGCCCACAGGCGTGTTTTTGGCTACACCTTC.

The CDR3 bases are TGCGCCAGCAGCCCCCGCAGGGACATTGGAACTGAAGCTTTCTTT. Its protein is CASSPRRDIGTEAFF. V and J are TRBV5-1 and TRBJ1-1; D may be TRBD1 (6 bases). The V gene's germline CDR1 is SGHRS and CDR2 YFSETQ. V gave up 4 bases and J gave up 5 bases, with 18 bases separating them. The CDR3 is 15 amino acids. Complete variable domain (other parts from reference TRBV5-1 and TRBJ1-1): KAGVTQTPRYLIKTRGQQVTLSCSPISGHRSVSWYQQTPGQGLQFLFEYFSETQRNKGNFPGRFSGRQFSNSRSEMNVSTLELGDSALYLCASSPRRDIGTEAFFGQGTRLTVV.

The chain employs TRBV20-1 and TRBJ2-4; TRBD1 aligns across 9 bases. The CDR3 is made up of 15 amino acids. Germline V gene sequence: CDR1 DFQATT, CDR2 SNEGSKA (reference sequence). The J segment lost 8 bases and the V segment lost 0 bases, leaving 8 bases of the junction unmatched. The CDR3 protein is CSARDTQGAEDIQYF. CDR3 DNA: TGCAGTGCTAGAGATACACAGGGGGCGGAGGACATTCAGTACTTC.

V usage is TRBV20-1 and J usage is TRBJ2-4; 10 bases are a match to TRBD2. V trimming: 0 bases; J trimming: 2 bases; junction bases outside the gene matches: 4. CDR1 and CDR2 from the germline V gene are DFQATT and SNEGSKA (reference sequence). The CDR3 has 16 amino acids. The CDR3 region is CSARDLLAGPKNIQYF. DNA for the CDR3: TGCAGTGCTAGAGATTTACTAGCGGGGCCCAAAAACATTCAGTACTTC.

V gene TRBV7-9 combines with J gene TRBJ2-6, with a possible D match to TRBD2 (5 bases). The V and J ends lost 10 bases and 0 bases respectively, with 16 bases between them. This CDR3 comprises 16 residues. Per the germline V gene, CDR1 is SEHNR and CDR2 is FQNEAQ (reference sequence). CDR3 coding DNA: TGTGCCAACAACCGAGGAGACTACTCTGGGGCCAACGTCCTGACTTTC. It yields the protein CANNRGDYSGANVLTF.

This clonotype was counted a few times. The chain has TRBV12-3 or TRBV12-4 and TRBJ2-1, with D unclear. This CDR3 region has 12 residues. The V end lost 2 bases, the J end lost 7 bases, and 6 bases lay between the germline ends. DNA of the CDR3: TGTGCCAGCAGTTTAATGTGGAATGAGCAGTTCTTC. Protein sequence: CASSLMWNEQFF.

CDR3 region: CASRPGSGKETQYF. CDR3 nucleotide sequence: TGTGCCAGCAGACCGGGATCGGGGAAAGAGACCCAGTACTTC. The chain couples TRBV12-3 or TRBV12-4 to TRBJ2-5; D perhaps matches TRBD2 (5 bases). Trimming pared 6 bases from V and 3 bases from J, leaving 14 bases between. The CDR3 runs 14 residues.

This chain connects TRBV12-3 or TRBV12-4 to TRBJ1-2; 10 bases match TRBD1. The J segment lost 5 bases and the V segment lost 3 bases, leaving 3 bases of the junction unmatched. The CDR3 loop spans 14 amino acids. Here the CDR3 reads CASSFDRGLYGYTF. The DNA for the CDR3 is TGTGCCAGCAGTTTTGACAGGGGGCTGTATGGCTACACCTTC.